This T cell receptor (beta chain) was profiled in a study of cytomegalovirus exposure and HLA in healthy donors. The study ran its PCR with 60 Vbeta and 13 Jbeta primers. Clones were sequenced by immunoSEQ multiplex PCR, and TCRdb holds only the in-frame ones, with some missing. The data contain around 200,000 clones, 70% to 80% of them singletons. As concerns this clone: The antigen remains unidentified.

General study findings and limits: Later analysis demonstrated an association between a missense DCLRE1C variant and TCR beta V- and J-gene trimming.

This clonotype originated in a man aged 40-49 years in good health and CMV-seronegative. Sequencing used PBMCs.

In nucleotides, the CDR3 is TGTGCCAGTAGTTGGCTAGCGGGCTACAATGAGCAGTTCTTC. This translates into CASSWLAGYNEQFF. The chain employs TRBV19 and TRBJ2-1; 8 bases map to TRBD2. Trimming cost V 5 bases and J 3 bases; bases outside gene matches: 3. CDR1 LNHDA and CDR2 SQIVND come from the germline V gene (reference sequence). CDR3 length: 14 residues.